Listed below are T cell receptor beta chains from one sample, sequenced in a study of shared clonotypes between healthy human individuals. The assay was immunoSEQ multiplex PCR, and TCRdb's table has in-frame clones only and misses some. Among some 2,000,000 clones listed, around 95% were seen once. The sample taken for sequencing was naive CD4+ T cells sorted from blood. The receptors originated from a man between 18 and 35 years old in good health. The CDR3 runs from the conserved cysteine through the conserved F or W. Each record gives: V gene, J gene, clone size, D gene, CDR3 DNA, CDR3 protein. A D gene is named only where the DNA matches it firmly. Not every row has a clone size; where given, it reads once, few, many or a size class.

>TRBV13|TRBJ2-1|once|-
TGTGCCAGCAGCTTAGAGAGAGGGCGATTAGTAAATGAGCAGTTCTTC
CASSLERGRLVNEQFF
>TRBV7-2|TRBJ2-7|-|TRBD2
TGTGCCAGCAGCTTAGTCGGCATAGCGGGAGATAAGCGGGACGAGCAGTACTTC
CASSLVGIAGDKRDEQYF
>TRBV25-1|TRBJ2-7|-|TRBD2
TGTGCCAGCAGTCTTAGCGGGAACCTATACGAGCAGTACTTC
CASSLSGNLYEQYF
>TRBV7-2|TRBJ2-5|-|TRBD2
TGTGCCAGCAGCCCGAAAGGAGCGGGACTAGGCCGGGGGACCCAGTACTTC
CASSPKGAGLGRGTQYF
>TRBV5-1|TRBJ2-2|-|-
TGCGCCAGCAGCTTGCGGGAAAGGGATACCGGGGAGCTGTTTTTT
CASSLRERDTGELFF
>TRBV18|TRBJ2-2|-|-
TGTGCCAGCTCACCCGTATTACTCGAGAACACCGGGGAGCTGTTTTTT
CASSPVLLENTGELFF
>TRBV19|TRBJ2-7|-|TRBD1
TGTGCCAGTAGTATCGCCCTGGGACAGGGTGGGTCCGAGCAGTACTTC
CASSIALGQGGSEQYF
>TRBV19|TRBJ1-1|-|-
TGTGCCAGTACCTCCACGTGGGGTGGGGACTCTGAAGCTTTCTTT
CASTSTWGGDSEAFF
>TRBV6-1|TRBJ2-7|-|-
TGTGCCAGCAGTGATAACGGCGGCTACGAGCAGTACTTC
CASSDNGGYEQYF
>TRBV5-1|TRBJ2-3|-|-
TGCGCCATCCTACACGGAGACTGCCAGGGCACAGATACGCAGTATTTT
CAILHGDCQGTDTQYF
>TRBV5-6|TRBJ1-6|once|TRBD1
TGTGCCAGCAGCTTGGGACAGGGGGCCTATTCACCCCTCCACTTT
CASSLGQGAYSPLHF
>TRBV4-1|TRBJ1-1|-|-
TGCGCCAGCAGCCCCCAGACTGGCGCCCCCCGCGCTGAAGCTTTCTTT
CASSPQTGAPRAEAFF
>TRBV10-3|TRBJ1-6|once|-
TGTGCCATCAGTGAGGAGTCCTATAATTCACCCCTCCACTTT
CAISEESYNSPLHF
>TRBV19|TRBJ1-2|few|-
TGTGCCAGTAGTGCCCGGGACGTGACCTATGGCTACACCTTC
CASSARDVTYGYTF
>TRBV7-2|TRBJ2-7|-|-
TGTGCCAGCAGCTTAGCGTCCCGCCTTTACGAGCAGTACTTC
CASSLASRLYEQYF
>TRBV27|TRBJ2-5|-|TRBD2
TGTGCCAGCAGTAAATACAGTCCCTCGGGACTAGCGGGCGCCAGGTGGGAGACCCAGTACTTC
CASSKYSPSGLAGARWETQYF
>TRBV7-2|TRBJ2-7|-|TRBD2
TGTGCCAGCAGCTTAGGGCGGGGCGGGAGTGTGTACGAGCAGTACTTC
CASSLGRGGSVYEQYF
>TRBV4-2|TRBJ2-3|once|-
TGTGCCAGCAGCCAAGTGGGGGCGGCAGGGGGCACAGATACGCAGTATTTT
CASSQVGAAGGTDTQYF
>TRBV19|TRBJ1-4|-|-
TGTGCCAGTAGTATGCCGGATGAAAAACTGTTTTTT
CASSMPDEKLFF
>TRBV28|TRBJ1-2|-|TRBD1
TGTGCCAGCAGAAACCCAGGGGGCAATGGCTACACCTTC
CASRNPGGNGYTF
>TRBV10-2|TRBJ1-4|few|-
TGCGCCAGCAGTGAAGTCTCCCCCGGGGAAAAACTGTTTTTT
CASSEVSPGEKLFF
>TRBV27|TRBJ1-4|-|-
TGTGCCAGCAGTTTATCGGCAGGTGGGGAAAAACTGTTTTTT
CASSLSAGGEKLFF
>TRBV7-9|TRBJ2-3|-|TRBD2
TGTGCCAGCAGCTTAAGCGGGGGAGTAGATACGCAGTATTTT
CASSLSGGVDTQYF
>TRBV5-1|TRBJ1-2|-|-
TGCGCCAGCAGCTTGGAAGGGGGCTATGGCTACACCTTC
CASSLEGGYGYTF
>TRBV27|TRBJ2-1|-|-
TGTGCCAGCAGTTCTCCGTTTCTGTGGGGTGGGTTCTTC
CASSSPFLWGGFF
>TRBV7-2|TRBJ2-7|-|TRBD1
TGTGCCAGCAGACACAGGGGGAAGGGGTACGAGCAGTACTTC
CASRHRGKGYEQYF